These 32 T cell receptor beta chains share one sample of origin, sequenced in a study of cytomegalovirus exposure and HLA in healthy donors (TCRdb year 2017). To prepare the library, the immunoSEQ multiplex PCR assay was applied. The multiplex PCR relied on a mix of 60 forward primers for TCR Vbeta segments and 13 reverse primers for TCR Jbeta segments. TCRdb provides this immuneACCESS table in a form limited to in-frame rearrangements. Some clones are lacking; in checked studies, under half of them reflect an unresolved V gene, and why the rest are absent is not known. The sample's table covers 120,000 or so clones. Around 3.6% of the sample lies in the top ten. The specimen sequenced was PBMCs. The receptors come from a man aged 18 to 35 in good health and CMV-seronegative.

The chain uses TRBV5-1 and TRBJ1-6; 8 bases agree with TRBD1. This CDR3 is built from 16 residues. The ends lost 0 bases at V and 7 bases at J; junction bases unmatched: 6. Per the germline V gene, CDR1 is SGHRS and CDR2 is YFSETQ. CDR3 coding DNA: TGCGCCAGCAGCTTGGGACAGGGGATGGGGAATTCACCCCTCCACTTT. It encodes CASSLGQGMGNSPLHF.

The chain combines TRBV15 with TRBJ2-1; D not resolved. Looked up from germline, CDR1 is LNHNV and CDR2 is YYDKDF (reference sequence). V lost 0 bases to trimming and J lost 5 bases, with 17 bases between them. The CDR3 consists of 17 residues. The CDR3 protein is CATSREMIRGQDNEQFF. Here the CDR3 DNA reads TGTGCCACCAGCAGAGAAATGATTAGAGGTCAAGACAATGAGCAGTTCTTC.

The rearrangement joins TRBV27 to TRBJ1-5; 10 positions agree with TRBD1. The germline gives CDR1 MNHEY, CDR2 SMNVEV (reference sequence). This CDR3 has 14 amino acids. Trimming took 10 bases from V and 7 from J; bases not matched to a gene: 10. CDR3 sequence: CATAHSTGGQPQHF. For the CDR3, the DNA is TGTGCCACGGCCCATTCGACAGGGGGCCAGCCCCAGCATTTT.

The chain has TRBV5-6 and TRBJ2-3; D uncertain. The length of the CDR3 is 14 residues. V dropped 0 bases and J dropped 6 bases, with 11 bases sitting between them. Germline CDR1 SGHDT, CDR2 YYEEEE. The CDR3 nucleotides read TGTGCCAGCAGCTTGGTGCACTACACGGATACGCAGTATTTT. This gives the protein CASSLVHYTDTQYF.

The CDR3, as DNA: TGTGCCAGCAGTCCACTGAGGGGGTCGAACACTGAAGCTTTCTTT. Residues: CASSPLRGSNTEAFF. V gene TRBV27 combines with J gene TRBJ1-1, with D perhaps matching TRBD1 (6 bases). The germline V gene has CDR1 MNHEY and CDR2 SMNVEV (reference sequence). The CDR3 runs to 15 residues. V lost 5 bases and J lost 1, with 14 bases in between.

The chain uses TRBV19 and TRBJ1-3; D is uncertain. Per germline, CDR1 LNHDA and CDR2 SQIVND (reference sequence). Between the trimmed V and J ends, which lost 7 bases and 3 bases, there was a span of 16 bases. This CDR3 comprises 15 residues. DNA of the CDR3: TGTGCCAGTATCAATCCAACCCCGAGTGGAAACACCATATATTTT. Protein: CASINPTPSGNTIYF.

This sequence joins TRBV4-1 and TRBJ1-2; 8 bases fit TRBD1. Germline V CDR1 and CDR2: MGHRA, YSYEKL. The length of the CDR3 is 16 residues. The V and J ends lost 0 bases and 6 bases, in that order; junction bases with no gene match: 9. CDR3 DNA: TGCGCCAGCAGCCAAGAAGGGCAGGGGGCGCTTAATGGCTACACCTTC. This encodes CASSQEGQGALNGYTF.

CDR3 region: CAWSEKRGEHKETQYF. CDR3 DNA: TGTGCCTGGAGTGAAAAGCGGGGGGAACATAAAGAGACCCAGTACTTC. The chain recombines TRBV30 with TRBJ2-5; 9 positions match TRBD2. The CDR3 totals 16 residues. Germline loops: CDR1 GTSNPN, CDR2 SVGIG (reference sequence). Trimming cost V 1 base and J 3 bases; bases outside gene matches: 9.

Written as DNA, the CDR3 is TGTGCCTGGGATCGGGAGAACACTGAAGCTTTCTTT. Its protein is CAWDRENTEAFF. The V call is TRBV30, the J call TRBJ1-1, with D uncertain. Germline V gene data show CDR1 as GTSNPN and CDR2 as SVGIG (reference sequence). The CDR3 contains 12 residues. Between the trimmed V and J ends, which lost 5 bases and 1 base, there was a span of 8 bases.

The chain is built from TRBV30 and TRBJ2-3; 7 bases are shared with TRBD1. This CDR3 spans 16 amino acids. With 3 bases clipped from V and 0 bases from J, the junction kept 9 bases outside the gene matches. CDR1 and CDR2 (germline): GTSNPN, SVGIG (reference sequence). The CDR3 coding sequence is TGTGCCTGGAGCGCATTAGGGACAGCTAGCACAGATACGCAGTATTTT. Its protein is CAWSALGTASTDTQYF.

CDR3 in DNA: TGTGCCAGCAGTTACTACGGGGGGCCGACCGAGCAGTTCTTC. Protein product: CASSYYGGPTEQFF. The chain links TRBV6-5 to TRBJ2-1, with a tentative D call TRBD2 (7 bases). Trimming took off 1 base at V and 10 bases at J, with 14 bases between the two ends. The germline V gene encodes CDR1 MNHEY and CDR2 SVGAGI. CDR3 length equals 14 residues.

CDR3 loop: CASSLAGGASGQPQHF. For the CDR3, the DNA is TGTGCCAGCAGCTTGGCCGGGGGGGCCTCAGGTCAGCCCCAGCATTTT. This sequence joins TRBV5-5 and TRBJ1-5; D may be TRBD1 (6 bases). Per germline, CDR1 SGHKS and CDR2 YYEKEE (reference sequence). V lost 0 bases to trimming and J lost 6 bases, with 16 bases between them. The CDR3 has 16 residues. The full variable domain, in which reference TRBV5-5 and TRBJ1-5 provide the parts outside the CDR3, is DAGVTQSPTHLIKTRGQQVTLRCSPISGHKSVSWYQQVLGQGPQFIFQYYEKEERGRGNFPDRFSARQFPNYSSELNVNALLLGDSALYLCASSLAGGASGQPQHFGDGTRLSIL.

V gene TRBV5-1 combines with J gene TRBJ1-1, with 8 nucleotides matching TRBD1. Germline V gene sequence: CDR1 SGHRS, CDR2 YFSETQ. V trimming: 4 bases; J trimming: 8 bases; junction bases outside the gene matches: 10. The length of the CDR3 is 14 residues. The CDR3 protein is CASSKGQGSLEAFF. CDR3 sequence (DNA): TGCGCCAGCAGCAAAGGACAGGGTTCGCTGGAAGCTTTCTTT. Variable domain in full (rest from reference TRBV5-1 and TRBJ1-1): KAGVTQTPRYLIKTRGQQVTLSCSPISGHRSVSWYQQTPGQGLQFLFEYFSETQRNKGNFPGRFSGRQFSNSRSEMNVSTLELGDSALYLCASSKGQGSLEAFFGQGTRLTVV.

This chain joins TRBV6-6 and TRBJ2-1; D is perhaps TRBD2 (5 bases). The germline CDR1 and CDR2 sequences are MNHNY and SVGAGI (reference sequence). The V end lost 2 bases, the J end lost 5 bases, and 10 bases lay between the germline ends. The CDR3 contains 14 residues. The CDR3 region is CASSYRGSNNEQFF. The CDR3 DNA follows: TGTGCCAGCAGTTACCGGGGATCAAACAATGAGCAGTTCTTC.

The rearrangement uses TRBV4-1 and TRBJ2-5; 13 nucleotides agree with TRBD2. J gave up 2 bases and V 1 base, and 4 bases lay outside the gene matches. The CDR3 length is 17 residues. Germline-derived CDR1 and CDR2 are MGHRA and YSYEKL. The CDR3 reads CASSQGLLAGGQETQYF. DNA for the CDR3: TGCGCCAGCAGCCAAGGCCTACTAGCGGGAGGGCAAGAGACCCAGTACTTC.

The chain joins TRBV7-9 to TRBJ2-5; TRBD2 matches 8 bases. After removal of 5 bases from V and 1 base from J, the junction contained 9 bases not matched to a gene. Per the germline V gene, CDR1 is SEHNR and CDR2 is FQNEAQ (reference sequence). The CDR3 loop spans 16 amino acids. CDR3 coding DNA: TGTGCCAGCAGCGTTACGAGCACTAGCGGCCAAGAGACCCAGTACTTC. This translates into CASSVTSTSGQETQYF.

The CDR3 DNA is TGCGCCAGCGGGGGCATTCCCTACGAGCAGTACTTC. Protein sequence: CASGGIPYEQYF. The chain links TRBV10-2 to TRBJ2-7; possibly TRBD1 for D (6 bases). The length of the CDR3 is 12 residues. Germline V gene lookup returns CDR1 WSHSY and CDR2 SAAADI. With 8 bases removed from V and 2 bases from J, the gap between germline ends came to 10 bases.

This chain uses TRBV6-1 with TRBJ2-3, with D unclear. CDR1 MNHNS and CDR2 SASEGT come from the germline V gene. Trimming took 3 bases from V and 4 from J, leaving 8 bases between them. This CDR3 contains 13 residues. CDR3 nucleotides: TGTGCCAGCAGTGATTCCCTAGCAGATACGCAGTATTTT. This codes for CASSDSLADTQYF.

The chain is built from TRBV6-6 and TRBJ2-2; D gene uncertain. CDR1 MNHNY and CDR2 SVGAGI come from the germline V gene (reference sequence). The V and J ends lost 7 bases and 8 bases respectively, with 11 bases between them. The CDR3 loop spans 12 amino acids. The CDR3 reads CASTFVGGELFF. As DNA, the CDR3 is TGTGCCAGCACCTTCGTCGGTGGGGAGCTGTTTTTT.

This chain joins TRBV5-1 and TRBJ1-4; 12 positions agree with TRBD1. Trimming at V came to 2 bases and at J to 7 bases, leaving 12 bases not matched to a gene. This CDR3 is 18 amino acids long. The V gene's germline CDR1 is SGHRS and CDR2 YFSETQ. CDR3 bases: TGCGCCAGCAGCTTAAGACCTCCGGGACAGGGGGCTTTTGAAAAACTGTTTTTT. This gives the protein CASSLRPPGQGAFEKLFF.

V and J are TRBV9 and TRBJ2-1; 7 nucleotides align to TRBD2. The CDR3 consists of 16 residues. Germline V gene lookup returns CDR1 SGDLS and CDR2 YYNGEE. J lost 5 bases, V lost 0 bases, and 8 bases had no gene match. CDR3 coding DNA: TGTGCCAGCAGCGTAGCCCCGGGACTAACGGACAATGAGCAGTTCTTC. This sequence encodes CASSVAPGLTDNEQFF.

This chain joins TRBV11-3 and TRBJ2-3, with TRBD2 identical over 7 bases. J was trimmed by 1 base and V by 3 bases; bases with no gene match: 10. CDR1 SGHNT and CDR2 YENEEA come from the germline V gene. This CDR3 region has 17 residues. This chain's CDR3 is CASSFSSHAGGTDTQYF. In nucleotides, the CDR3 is TGTGCCAGCAGCTTTTCTTCCCACGCGGGGGGCACAGATACGCAGTATTTT.

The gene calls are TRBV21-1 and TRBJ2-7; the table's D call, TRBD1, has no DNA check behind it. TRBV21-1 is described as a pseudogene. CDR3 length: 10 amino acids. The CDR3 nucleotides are TGTGCCACCCCCAGCTACGAGCAGTACTTC. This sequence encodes CATPSYEQYF.

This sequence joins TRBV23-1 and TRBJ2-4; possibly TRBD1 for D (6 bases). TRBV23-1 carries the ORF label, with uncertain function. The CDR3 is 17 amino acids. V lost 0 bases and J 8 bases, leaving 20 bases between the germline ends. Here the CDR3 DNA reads TGCGCCAGCAGTCAATCGTGGGGGCCCCGGGACGGGGACATTCAGTACTTC. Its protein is CASSQSWGPRDGDIQYF.

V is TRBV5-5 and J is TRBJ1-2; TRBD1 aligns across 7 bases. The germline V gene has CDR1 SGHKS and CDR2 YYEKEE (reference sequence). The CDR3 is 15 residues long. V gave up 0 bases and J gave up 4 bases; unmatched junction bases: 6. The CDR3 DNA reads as TGTGCCAGCAGCTTGGCCTCAGCAGGGGGCTATGGCTACACCTTC. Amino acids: CASSLASAGGYGYTF.

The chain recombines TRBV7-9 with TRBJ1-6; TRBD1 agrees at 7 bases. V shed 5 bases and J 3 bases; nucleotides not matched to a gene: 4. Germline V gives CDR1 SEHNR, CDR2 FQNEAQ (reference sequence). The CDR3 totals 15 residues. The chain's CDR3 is CASSQGTVYNSPLHF. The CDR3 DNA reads TGTGCCAGCAGCCAAGGGACAGTCTATAATTCACCCCTCCACTTT.

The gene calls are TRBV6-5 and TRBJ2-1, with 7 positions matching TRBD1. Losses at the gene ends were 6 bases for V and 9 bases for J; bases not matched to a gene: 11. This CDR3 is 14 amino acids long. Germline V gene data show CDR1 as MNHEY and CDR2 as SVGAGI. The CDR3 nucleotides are TGTGCCAGCAGAGCCCCAAGACAGGGAAGTGAGCAGTTCTTC. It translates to CASRAPRQGSEQFF.

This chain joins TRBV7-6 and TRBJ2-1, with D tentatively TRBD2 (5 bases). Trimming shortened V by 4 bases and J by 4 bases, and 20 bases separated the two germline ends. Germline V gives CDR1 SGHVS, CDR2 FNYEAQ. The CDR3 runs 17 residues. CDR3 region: CASSSEGIYGVYNEQFF. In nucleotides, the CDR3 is TGTGCCAGCAGCTCCGAGGGCATCTACGGGGTTTACAATGAGCAGTTCTTC.

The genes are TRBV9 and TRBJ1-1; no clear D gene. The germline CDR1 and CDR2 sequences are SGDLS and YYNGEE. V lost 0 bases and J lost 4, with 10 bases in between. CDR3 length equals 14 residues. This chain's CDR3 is CASSVGGISTEAFF. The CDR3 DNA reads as TGTGCCAGCAGCGTAGGTGGCATAAGCACTGAAGCTTTCTTT.

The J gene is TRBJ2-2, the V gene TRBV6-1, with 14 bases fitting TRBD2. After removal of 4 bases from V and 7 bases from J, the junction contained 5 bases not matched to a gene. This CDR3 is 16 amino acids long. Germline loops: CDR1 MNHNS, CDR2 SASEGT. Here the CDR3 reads CASSGLAGGPGGELFF. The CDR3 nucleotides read TGTGCCAGCAGTGGACTAGCGGGAGGGCCCGGCGGGGAGCTGTTTTTT.

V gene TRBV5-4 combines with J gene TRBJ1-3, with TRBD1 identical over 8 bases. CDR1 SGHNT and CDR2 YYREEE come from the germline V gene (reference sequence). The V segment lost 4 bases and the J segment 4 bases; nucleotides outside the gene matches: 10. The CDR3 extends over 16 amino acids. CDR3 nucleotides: TGTGCCAGCAGCCTCTCCCAGGGGGCGATAGGAAACACCATATATTTT. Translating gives CASSLSQGAIGNTIYF.

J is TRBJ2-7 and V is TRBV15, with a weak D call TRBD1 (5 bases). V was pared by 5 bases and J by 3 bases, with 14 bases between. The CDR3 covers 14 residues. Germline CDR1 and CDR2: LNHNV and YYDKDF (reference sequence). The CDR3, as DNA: TGTGCCACCAGCCCTCGACAAAGGGGCTACGAGCAGTACTTC. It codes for CATSPRQRGYEQYF.